Listed below are T cell receptor beta chains from one sample, sequenced in a study of blood T cell repertoires in COVID-19. Method: immunoSEQ multiplex PCR; TCRdb's copy keeps in-frame clones and lacks some. The sample carries about 140,000 clones, over 70% recorded once. The sample consisted of peripheral blood. These receptors originate from a woman in her forties or fifties with acute or convalescent COVID-19. Each CDR3 is given with its conserved first and last residue. D genes are given only for firm matches. Size is omitted from some rows. Given values are once, few, many or a class for expanded clones.

TGTGCCACTAAAGAAGGGACAGCGAACACCGGGGAGCTGTTTTTT | CATKEGTANTGELFF | TRBJ2-2 | TRBV15 | TRBD1 | .
TGTGCCATCAGCTCACTCGGGACAGGGATAGTTGGGGCCAACGTCCTGACTTTC | CAISSLGTGIVGANVLTF | TRBJ2-6 | TRBV10-3 | TRBD1 | .
TGTGCCAGCAGCCAAGTCGCGGGACAGGGTGGCAATCAGCCCCAGCATTTT | CASSQVAGQGGNQPQHF | TRBJ1-5 | TRBV4-2 | TRBD1 | .
TGCGCCCGCAGCTCCTGGGGAGGGGGGGATGAGCAGTTCTTC | CARSSWGGGDEQFF | TRBJ2-1 | TRBV5-1 | . | .
TGTGCCAGCTCACCACCGACAGGGGGCAACACCGGGGAGCTGTTTTTT | CASSPPTGGNTGELFF | TRBJ2-2 | TRBV18 | TRBD1 | .
TGTGCCTACCCGGGGGGGCAGCCGCCAACCCCCGGGAACACTGAAGCTTTCTTT | CAYPGGQPPTPGNTEAFF | TRBJ1-1 | TRBV30 | . | .
TGTGCCAGCAGTGGTCGTATGGGTGGTACTAGCCGGTTAGGAGAGCAGTTCTTC | CASSGRMGGTSRLGEQFF | TRBJ2-1 | TRBV9 | . | .
TGCGCCAGCAGCGACACCGGACAGGGAGGGGAGCAGTACTTC | CASSDTGQGGEQYF | TRBJ2-7 | TRBV5-1 | . | .
TGTGCCAGCAGCTTATCGGGACTAGCGGGGCATCCCTACGAGCAGTACTTC | CASSLSGLAGHPYEQYF | TRBJ2-7 | TRBV11-2 | TRBD2 | few
TGTGCCAGCGGCGGGGGACTAGCGGTCCAAGAGACCCAGTACTTC | CASGGGLAVQETQYF | TRBJ2-5 | TRBV5-4 | TRBD2 | few
TGCAGTGCTAGTCTGGCGGGGGAAAGCTCCTACGAGCAGTACTTC | CSASLAGESSYEQYF | TRBJ2-7 | TRBV20-1 | TRBD2 | .
TGTGCCAGCAGTTGGGAGGGGACTAGCTACGAGCAGTACTTC | CASSWEGTSYEQYF | TRBJ2-7 | TRBV6-5 | TRBD2 | .
TGTGCCAGCAGCCAAGGGACAGGGGGGAACACTGAAGCTTTCTTT | CASSQGTGGNTEAFF | TRBJ1-1 | TRBV4-2 | TRBD1 | .
TGTGCCAGCTCACCGGGACTAGCGGAGTTGTACGAGCAGTACTTC | CASSPGLAELYEQYF | TRBJ2-7 | TRBV18 | TRBD2 | .
TGTGCCAGCAGCTTGACAGGGGTGAACACCGGGGAGCTGTTTTTT | CASSLTGVNTGELFF | TRBJ2-2 | TRBV11-2 | TRBD1 | once
TGTGCCAGCAGCTTAGATTGGGGGCTGAACACTGAAGCTTTCTTT | CASSLDWGLNTEAFF | TRBJ1-1 | TRBV5-4 | . | once
TGTGCCAGCAGTCCCGCCTATAATTCACCCCTCCACTTT | CASSPAYNSPLHF | TRBJ1-6 | TRBV27 | . | once
TGCGCCAGCAGTCACGGGAGCGGGACGCACCTAGTGCAGTATTTT | CASSHGSGTHLVQYF | TRBJ2-3 | TRBV23-1 | TRBD2 | .
TGCGCCAGCAGCATCCCTAGCGGGAGGGAAGGTGAGCAGTTCTTC | CASSIPSGREGEQFF | TRBJ2-1 | TRBV5-1 | TRBD2 | .